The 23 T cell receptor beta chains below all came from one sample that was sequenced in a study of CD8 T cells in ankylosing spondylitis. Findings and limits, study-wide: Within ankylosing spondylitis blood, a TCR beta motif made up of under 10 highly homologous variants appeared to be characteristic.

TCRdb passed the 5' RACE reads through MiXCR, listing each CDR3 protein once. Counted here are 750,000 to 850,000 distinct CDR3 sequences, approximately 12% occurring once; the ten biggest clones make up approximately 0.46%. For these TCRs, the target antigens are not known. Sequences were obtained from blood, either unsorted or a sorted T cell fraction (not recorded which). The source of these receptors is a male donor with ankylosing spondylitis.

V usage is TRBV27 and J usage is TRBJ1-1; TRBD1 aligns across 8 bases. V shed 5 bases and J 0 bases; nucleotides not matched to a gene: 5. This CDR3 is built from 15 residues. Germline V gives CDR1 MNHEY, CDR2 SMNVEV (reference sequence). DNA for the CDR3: TGTGCCAGCAGTCTAGGACAGGGCCTGAACACTGAAGCTTTCTTT. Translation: CASSLGQGLNTEAFF.

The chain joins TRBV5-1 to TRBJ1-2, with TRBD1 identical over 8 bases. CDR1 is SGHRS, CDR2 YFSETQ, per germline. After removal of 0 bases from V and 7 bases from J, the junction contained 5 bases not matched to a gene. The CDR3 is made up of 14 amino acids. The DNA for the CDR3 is TGCGCCAGCAGCTTGGACCCAGGGGGCTCTGGCTACACCTTC. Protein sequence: CASSLDPGGSGYTF. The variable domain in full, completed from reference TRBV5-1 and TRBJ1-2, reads KAGVTQTPRYLIKTRGQQVTLSCSPISGHRSVSWYQQTPGQGLQFLFEYFSETQRNKGNFPGRFSGRQFSNSRSEMNVSTLELGDSALYLCASSLDPGGSGYTFGSGTRLTVV.

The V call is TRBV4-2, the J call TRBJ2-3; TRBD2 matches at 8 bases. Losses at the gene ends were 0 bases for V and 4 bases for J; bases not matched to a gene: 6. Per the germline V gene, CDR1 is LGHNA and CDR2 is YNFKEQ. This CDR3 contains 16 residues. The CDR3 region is CASSQDTGGVADTQYF. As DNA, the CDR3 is TGTGCCAGCAGCCAAGATACGGGAGGGGTGGCAGATACGCAGTATTTT.

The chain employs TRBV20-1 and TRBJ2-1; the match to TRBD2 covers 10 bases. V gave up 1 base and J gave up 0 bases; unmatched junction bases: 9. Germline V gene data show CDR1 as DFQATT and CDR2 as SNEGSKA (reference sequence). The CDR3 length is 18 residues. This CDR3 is CSARAFGASGSSYNEQFF. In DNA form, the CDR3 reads TGCAGTGCTAGAGCATTCGGGGCTAGCGGGAGCTCCTACAATGAGCAGTTCTTC.

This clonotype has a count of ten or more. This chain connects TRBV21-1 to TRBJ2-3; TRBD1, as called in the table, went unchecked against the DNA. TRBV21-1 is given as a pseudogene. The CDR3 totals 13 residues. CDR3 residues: CASSKAGKYTQYF. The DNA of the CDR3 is TGTGCCAGCAGCAAAGCCGGGAAGTATACGCAGTATTTT.

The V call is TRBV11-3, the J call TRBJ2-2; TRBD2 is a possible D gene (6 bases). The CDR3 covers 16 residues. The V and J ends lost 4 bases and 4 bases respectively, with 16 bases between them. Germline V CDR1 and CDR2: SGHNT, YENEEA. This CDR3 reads CASSSRGDWGTGELFF. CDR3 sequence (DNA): TGTGCCAGCAGCTCGCGGGGTGACTGGGGCACCGGGGAGCTGTTTTTT.

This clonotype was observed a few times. CDR3: CASSGRPLSYEQYF. CDR3 nucleotides: TGTGCCAGCAGCGGACGTCCCCTATCCTACGAGCAGTACTTC. The V and J genes are TRBV27 and TRBJ2-7; the D is unclear. This CDR3 contains 14 residues. Germline CDR1 reads MNHEY; CDR2 reads SMNVEV (reference sequence). V lost 6 bases, J lost 1 base, and 13 bases lay in between.

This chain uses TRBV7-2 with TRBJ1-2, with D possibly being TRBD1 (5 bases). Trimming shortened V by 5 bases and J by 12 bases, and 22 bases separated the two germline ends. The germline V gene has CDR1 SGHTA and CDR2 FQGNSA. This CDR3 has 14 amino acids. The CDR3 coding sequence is TGTGCCAGCAGCCCGAGAGCGGGACGGATTGGAAACACCTTC. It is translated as CASSPRAGRIGNTF.

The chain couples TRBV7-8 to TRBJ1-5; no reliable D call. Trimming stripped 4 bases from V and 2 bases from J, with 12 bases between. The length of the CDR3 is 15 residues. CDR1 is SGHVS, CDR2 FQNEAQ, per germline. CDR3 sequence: CASSSRVYGNQPQHF. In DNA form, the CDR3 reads TGTGCCAGCAGCTCTAGGGTGTACGGCAATCAGCCCCAGCATTTT. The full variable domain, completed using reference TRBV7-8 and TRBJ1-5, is GAGVSQSPRYKVAKRGQDVALRCDPISGHVSLFWYQQALGQGPEFLTYFQNEAQLDKSGLPSDRFFAERPEGSVSTLKIQRTQQEDSAVYLCASSSRVYGNQPQHFGDGTRLSIL.

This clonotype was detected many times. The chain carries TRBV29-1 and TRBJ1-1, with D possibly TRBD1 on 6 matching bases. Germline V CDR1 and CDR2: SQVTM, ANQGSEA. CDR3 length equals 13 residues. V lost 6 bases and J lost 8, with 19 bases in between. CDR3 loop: CSVSGTNQAEAFF. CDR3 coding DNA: TGCAGCGTCTCCGGGACAAATCAAGCCGAAGCTTTCTTT.

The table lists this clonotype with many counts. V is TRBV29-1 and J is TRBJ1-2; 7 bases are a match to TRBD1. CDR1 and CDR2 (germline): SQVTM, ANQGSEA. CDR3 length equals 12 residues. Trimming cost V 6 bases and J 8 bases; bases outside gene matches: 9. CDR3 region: CSVRTRDSGYTF. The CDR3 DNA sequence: TGCAGCGTCAGGACCAGGGACAGCGGCTACACCTTC.

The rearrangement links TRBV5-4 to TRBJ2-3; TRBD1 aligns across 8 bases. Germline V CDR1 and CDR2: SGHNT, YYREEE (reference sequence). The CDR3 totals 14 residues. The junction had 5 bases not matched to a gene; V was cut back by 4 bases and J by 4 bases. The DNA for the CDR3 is TGTGCCAGCAGCCGACAGGGGTGGGCAGATACGCAGTATTTT. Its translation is CASSRQGWADTQYF.

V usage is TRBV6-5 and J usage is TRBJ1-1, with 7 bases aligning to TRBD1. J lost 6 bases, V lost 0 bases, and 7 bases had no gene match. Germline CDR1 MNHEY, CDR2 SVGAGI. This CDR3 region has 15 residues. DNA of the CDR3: TGTGCCAGCAGTTACTCCGACAGGGTAGGCGCTGAAGCTTTCTTT. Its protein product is CASSYSDRVGAEAFF.

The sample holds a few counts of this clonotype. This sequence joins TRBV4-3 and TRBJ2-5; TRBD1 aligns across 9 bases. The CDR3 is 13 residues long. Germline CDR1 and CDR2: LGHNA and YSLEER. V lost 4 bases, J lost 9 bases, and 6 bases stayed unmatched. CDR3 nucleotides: TGCGCCAGCAGCCGAGAAAGACAGGGGGCCCAGTACTTC. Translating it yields CASSRERQGAQYF.

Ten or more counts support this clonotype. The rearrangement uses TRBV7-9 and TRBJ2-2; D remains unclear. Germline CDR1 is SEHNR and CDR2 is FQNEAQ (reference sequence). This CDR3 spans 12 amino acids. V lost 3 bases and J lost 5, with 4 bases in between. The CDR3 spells CASSLPTGELFF. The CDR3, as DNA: TGTGCCAGCAGCTTGCCTACCGGGGAGCTGTTTTTT.

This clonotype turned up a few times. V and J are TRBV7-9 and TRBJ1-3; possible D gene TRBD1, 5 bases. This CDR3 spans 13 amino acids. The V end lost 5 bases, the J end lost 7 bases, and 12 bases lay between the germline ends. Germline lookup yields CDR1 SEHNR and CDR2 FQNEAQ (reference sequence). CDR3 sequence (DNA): TGTGCCAGCAGCCAAGGGACTTTGAACACCATATATTTT. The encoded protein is CASSQGTLNTIYF.

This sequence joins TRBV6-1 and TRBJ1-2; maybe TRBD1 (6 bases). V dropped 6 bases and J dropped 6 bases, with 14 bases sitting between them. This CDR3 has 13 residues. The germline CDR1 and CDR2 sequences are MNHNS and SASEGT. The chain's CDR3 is CASSQDRTDGYTF. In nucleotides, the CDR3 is TGTGCCAGCAGCCAGGACAGAACCGATGGCTACACCTTC.

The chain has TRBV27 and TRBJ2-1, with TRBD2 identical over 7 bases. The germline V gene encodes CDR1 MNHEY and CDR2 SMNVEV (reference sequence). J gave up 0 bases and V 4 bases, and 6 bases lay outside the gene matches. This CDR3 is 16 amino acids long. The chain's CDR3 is CASSSSGATSYNEQFF. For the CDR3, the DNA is TGTGCCAGCAGTTCAAGCGGGGCTACCTCCTACAATGAGCAGTTCTTC.

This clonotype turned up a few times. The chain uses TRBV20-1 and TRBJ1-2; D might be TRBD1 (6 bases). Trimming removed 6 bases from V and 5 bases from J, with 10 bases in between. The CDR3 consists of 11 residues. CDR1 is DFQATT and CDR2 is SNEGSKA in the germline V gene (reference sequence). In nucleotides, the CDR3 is TGCAGTGCAGGGGGGGTTTATGGCTACACCTTC. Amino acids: CSAGGVYGYTF.

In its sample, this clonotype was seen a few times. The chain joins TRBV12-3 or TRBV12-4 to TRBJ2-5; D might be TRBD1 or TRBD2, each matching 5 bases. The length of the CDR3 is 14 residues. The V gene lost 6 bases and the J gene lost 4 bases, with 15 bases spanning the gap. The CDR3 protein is CASSNYPGTETQYF. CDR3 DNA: TGTGCCAGCAGCAATTACCCAGGGACAGAGACCCAGTACTTC.

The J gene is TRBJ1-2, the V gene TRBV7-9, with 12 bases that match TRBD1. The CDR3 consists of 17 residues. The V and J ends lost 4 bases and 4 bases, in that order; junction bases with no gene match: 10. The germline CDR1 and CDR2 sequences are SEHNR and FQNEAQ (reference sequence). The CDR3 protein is CASSWDRGRIPLYGYTF. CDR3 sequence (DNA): TGTGCCAGCAGCTGGGACAGGGGGCGCATCCCCCTCTATGGCTACACCTTC.

The CDR3 reads CASSLDSVWGTEAFF. The CDR3 DNA reads as TGTGCCAGCAGCCTCGACAGCGTGTGGGGCACTGAAGCTTTCTTT. The genes are TRBV5-4 and TRBJ1-1, with D perhaps matching TRBD1 (5 bases). The length of the CDR3 is 15 residues. V dropped 4 bases and J dropped 4 bases, with 17 bases sitting between them. Per germline, CDR1 SGHNT and CDR2 YYREEE (reference sequence).

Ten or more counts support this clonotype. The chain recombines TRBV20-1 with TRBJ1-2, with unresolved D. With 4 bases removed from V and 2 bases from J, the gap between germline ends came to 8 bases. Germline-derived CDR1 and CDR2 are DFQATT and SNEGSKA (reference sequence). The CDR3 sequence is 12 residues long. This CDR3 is CSAIVGNYGYTF. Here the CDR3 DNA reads TGCAGTGCTATTGTAGGGAACTATGGCTACACCTTC.